Here is one T cell receptor (beta chain) with its context. The record originates from a study of cytomegalovirus exposure and HLA in healthy donors. Profiled with immunoSEQ multiplex PCR; TCRdb holds only in-frame clones, not every one. In the table there are tens of thousands of clones, 90% to 95% of which are singletons. Trimming pared 6 bases from V and 7 bases from J, leaving 19 bases between. Germline V gives CDR1 MNHEY, CDR2 SMNVEV (reference sequence). The CDR3 sequence is 15 residues long. The TCR comes from a man aged 18 to 30 in good health and CMV-seronegative. The specimen sequenced was PBMCs. V is TRBV27 and J is TRBJ2-1; tentatively, D is TRBD2 (6 bases). CDR3 protein: CASSERRLGRNEQFF. DNA of the CDR3: TGTGCCAGCAGCGAGCGACGACTAGGCCGGAATGAGCAGTTCTTC.